These 9 T cell receptor beta chains came from one sample sequenced in a study of shared clonotypes between healthy human individuals. Using immunoSEQ multiplex PCR, the repertoire was profiled, and TCRdb retains in-frame clones only, with some absent. The table lists some 2.1 million clones, approximately 94% of them singletons, with roughly 1% in the top ten. Terminally differentiated effector memory CD45RA+ cells were excluded by CCR7 positive selection of CD45RO-negative cells. Sequencing used naive CD8+ T cells sorted from blood. These receptors originate from a man younger than 30 in good health.

The gene calls are TRBV28 and TRBJ1-5; D is undetermined. V was shortened by 3 bases and J by 4 bases, with 10 bases between the two germline ends. The germline V gene encodes CDR1 MDHEN and CDR2 SYDVKM. This CDR3 has 14 amino acids. CDR3: CASSFPWENQPQHF. The CDR3 DNA sequence: TGTGCCAGCAGTTTTCCGTGGGAGAATCAGCCCCAGCATTTT.

V gene TRBV29-1 combines with J gene TRBJ2-1, with D perhaps matching TRBD2 (5 bases). Germline CDR1 reads SQVTM; CDR2 reads ANQGSEA. The V gene lost 4 bases and the J gene lost 8 bases, with 15 bases spanning the gap. The CDR3 contains 13 residues. The CDR3 DNA sequence: TGCAGCGTTGTCGGGGTCTTAACGGATGAGCAGTTCTTC. This gives the protein CSVVGVLTDEQFF.

The rearrangement links TRBV7-2 to TRBJ1-5, with D unresolved. Germline lookup yields CDR1 SGHTA and CDR2 FQGNSA. This CDR3 comprises 14 residues. V was trimmed by 0 bases and J by 10 bases, leaving 13 bases between them. This chain's CDR3 is CASSLAPAAPPQHF. The CDR3 DNA is TGTGCCAGCAGCTTAGCCCCGGCGGCTCCACCCCAGCATTTT.

The rearrangement joins TRBV13 to TRBJ2-2; no firm D call. The CDR3 sequence is 16 residues long. Trimming shortened V by 4 bases and J by 2 bases, and 14 bases separated the two germline ends. Germline assignment: CDR1 PRHDT and CDR2 FYEKMQ (reference sequence). The DNA of the CDR3 is TGTGCCAGCAGCTCCCAACTCCGGGTTAACACCGGGGAGCTGTTTTTT. Translating it yields CASSSQLRVNTGELFF.

This clone has just one count. V gene TRBV7-9 combines with J gene TRBJ2-3; 7 nucleotides align to TRBD1. The J segment lost 2 bases and the V segment lost 4 bases, leaving 9 bases of the junction unmatched. The V gene's germline CDR1 is SEHNR and CDR2 FQNEAQ (reference sequence). The CDR3 covers 16 residues. CDR3 DNA: TGTGCCAGCAGCTCCCGACAGGGATTCTCCACAGATACGCAGTATTTT. Protein product: CASSSRQGFSTDTQYF.

Of note for this clone: Distinct nucleotide sequences in the sample also encode this CDR3. The chain links TRBV30 to TRBJ2-7, with TRBD2 as a possible D gene (5 bases). Trimming removed 2 bases at V and 4 bases at J, with 6 bases between. The CDR3 is 11 amino acids. The germline V gene encodes CDR1 GTSNPN and CDR2 SVGIG (reference sequence). The CDR3 sequence: CAWSLAYEQYF. The CDR3 region has the DNA TGTGCCTGGAGTCTAGCTTACGAGCAGTACTTC.

V and J are TRBV4-1 and TRBJ2-2, with no clear D. This CDR3 is 16 amino acids long. In germline, CDR1 is MGHRA, CDR2 YSYEKL. Trimming shortened V by 1 base and J by 0 bases, and 9 bases separated the two germline ends. Here the CDR3 DNA reads TGCGCCAGCAGCCAAGTCGAGGCTTCGAACACCGGGGAGCTGTTTTTT. It codes for CASSQVEASNTGELFF.

The chain joins TRBV28 to TRBJ2-3; no clear D gene. V lost 5 bases and J 7 bases, leaving 13 bases between the germline ends. Germline V gene lookup returns CDR1 MDHEN and CDR2 SYDVKM. The CDR3 has 13 residues. DNA for the CDR3: TGTGCCAGCAGTACGTCAGAATCTTATACGCAGTATTTT. Translation gives CASSTSESYTQYF.

This chain joins TRBV9 and TRBJ2-1; no clear D. This CDR3 is 15 amino acids long. Germline CDR1 SGDLS, CDR2 YYNGEE. V lost 4 bases and J lost 0, with 11 bases in between. CDR3 amino acids: CASSPSVNSYNEQFF. Written as DNA, the CDR3 is TGTGCCAGCAGCCCGAGCGTGAACTCCTACAATGAGCAGTTCTTC.